One and the same sample provided the 24 T cell receptor beta chains below, sequenced in a study of blood T cell repertoires in COVID-19. TCRdb's copy holds only in-frame clones and misses some; the assay was immunoSEQ multiplex PCR. Counted here are under 400,000 clones, around 87% occurring once; the ten biggest clones make up 1.5% to 2.5%. Input material: PBMCs or T cells enriched from blood (not recorded which). All receptors come from a man aged 35-49 years in a cohort exposed to, infected with or recovered from COVID-19 (not recorded which).

This sequence joins TRBV3-1 (or the pseudogene TRBV3-2) and TRBJ2-7, with TRBD2 matching 14 bases. The length of the CDR3 is 14 residues. Trimming took 5 bases from V and 7 from J; bases not matched to a gene: 4. CDR1 and CDR2 from the germline V gene are LGHDT and YNNKEL (reference sequence). The CDR3 DNA reads TGTGCCAGCAGCGGACTAGCGGGAGGACGGGAGCAGTACTTC. Protein sequence: CASSGLAGGREQYF.

This chain joins TRBV24-1 and TRBJ1-1; 7 nucleotides match TRBD1. V trimming: 10 bases; J trimming: 3 bases; junction bases outside the gene matches: 7. The CDR3 is 13 amino acids. The germline gives CDR1 KGHDR, CDR2 SFDVKD. The CDR3 DNA sequence: TGTGCCACAAGACAGGGCCGAGACACTGAAGCTTTCTTT. Its translation: CATRQGRDTEAFF.

This chain uses TRBV5-6 with TRBJ2-1, with D maybe TRBD1 (7 bases). Germline-derived CDR1 and CDR2 are SGHDT and YYEEEE. V was shortened by 4 bases and J by 8 bases, with 10 bases between the two germline ends. The CDR3 totals 12 residues. CDR3 in amino acids: CASSTRGDEQFF. CDR3 DNA sequence: TGTGCCAGCAGCACCAGGGGGGATGAGCAGTTCTTC.

The J gene is TRBJ1-5, the V gene TRBV15; D gene unclear. Germline lookup yields CDR1 LNHNV and CDR2 YYDKDF (reference sequence). This CDR3 region has 14 residues. V lost 0 bases to trimming and J lost 4 bases, with 7 bases between them. The CDR3 DNA sequence: TGTGCCACCAGCAGAGATCCTAGTAATCAGCCCCAGCATTTT. Encoded protein: CATSRDPSNQPQHF.

V usage is TRBV28 and J usage is TRBJ2-4; TRBD1 matches 12 bases. Trimming cost V 5 bases and J 4 bases; bases outside gene matches: 6. The CDR3 loop spans 16 amino acids. The germline V gene has CDR1 MDHEN and CDR2 SYDVKM. The CDR3 sequence: CASSKGTGGVKNIQYF. The CDR3 nucleotides read TGTGCCAGCAGTAAAGGGACAGGGGGCGTTAAAAACATTCAGTACTTC.

The CDR3 loop is CASSFGGYEQYF. In DNA form, the CDR3 reads TGCGCCAGCAGCTTTGGAGGGTACGAGCAGTACTTC. This chain links TRBV5-1 with TRBJ2-7; tentatively, D is TRBD2 (6 bases). Between the trimmed V and J ends, which lost 2 bases and 4 bases, there was a span of 7 bases. The CDR3 consists of 12 residues. CDR1 is SGHRS, CDR2 YFSETQ, per germline.

The J gene is TRBJ1-4, the V gene TRBV19, with D perhaps matching TRBD1 (6 bases). V was shortened by 6 bases and J by 6 bases, with 17 bases between the two germline ends. Germline V gene sequence: CDR1 LNHDA, CDR2 SQIVND (reference sequence). The CDR3 is made up of 15 amino acids. CDR3 loop: CASRPPDRRDEKLFF. In DNA, the CDR3 is TGTGCCAGTAGACCACCCGACAGGCGTGATGAAAAACTGTTTTTT.

The chain links TRBV28 to TRBJ1-2; D is perhaps TRBD1 (5 bases). Germline V lookup: CDR1 MDHEN, CDR2 SYDVKM. The CDR3 has 11 residues. Between the trimmed V and J ends, which lost 5 bases and 6 bases, there was a span of 7 bases. CDR3 amino acids: CASSRQNGYTF. CDR3 DNA sequence: TGTGCCAGCAGTCGACAGAATGGCTACACCTTC.

The chain joins TRBV9 to TRBJ2-2, with TRBD2 matching over 8 bases. V lost 4 bases and J lost 5; bases outside the gene matches: 7. Germline CDR1 is SGDLS and CDR2 is YYNGEE. The CDR3 extends over 15 amino acids. CDR3 in amino acids: CASSPNQRETGELFF. CDR3 nucleotides: TGTGCCAGCAGCCCAAACCAGCGGGAGACCGGGGAGCTGTTTTTT.

This chain uses TRBV14 with TRBJ2-1, with D possibly TRBD1 on 6 matching bases. CDR1 is SGHDN, CDR2 FVKESK, per germline. V dropped 4 bases and J dropped 2 bases, with 9 bases sitting between them. The CDR3 extends over 14 amino acids. For the CDR3, the DNA is TGTGCCAGCAGCCCCACAGGGCCCTACAATGAGCAGTTCTTC. As protein: CASSPTGPYNEQFF.

The chain has TRBV19 and TRBJ2-7; 7 nucleotides line up with TRBD2. The junction had 5 bases not matched to a gene; V was cut back by 6 bases and J by 0 bases. This CDR3 is built from 14 residues. Germline assignment: CDR1 LNHDA and CDR2 SQIVND (reference sequence). The CDR3 loop reads CASRQRGLSYEQYF. CDR3 coding DNA: TGTGCCAGTAGGCAGCGGGGCCTCTCCTACGAGCAGTACTTC.

CDR3 in DNA: TGCGCCAGCAGCTTGGAGTGGACAGGGCATGGCTACACCTTC. This sequence encodes CASSLEWTGHGYTF. The chain carries TRBV5-1 and TRBJ1-2; 8 bases map to TRBD1. V was pared by 0 bases and J by 6 bases, with 4 bases of the junction left unmatched. This CDR3 has 14 residues. Germline lookup yields CDR1 SGHRS and CDR2 YFSETQ.

Only one count was recorded for this clone. CDR3 DNA sequence: TGTGCCAGCAGTTTAGTGGGAGCCTCCTACGAGCAGTACTTC. It specifies CASSLVGASYEQYF. The chain couples TRBV27 to TRBJ2-7; TRBD2 might be the D (5 bases). The V end was cut by 2 bases, the J end by 0 bases, with 8 bases between. The CDR3 runs 14 residues. Germline CDR1 is MNHEY and CDR2 is SMNVEV (reference sequence).

A few counts support this clone. DNA for the CDR3: TGTGCCAGCAGCGGCTCCGGGACAGGGGGTGGCACTGAAGCTTTCTTT. It translates to CASSGSGTGGGTEAFF. V usage is TRBV11-3 and J usage is TRBJ1-1, with TRBD1 identical over 11 bases. The germline V gene encodes CDR1 SGHNT and CDR2 YENEEA. This CDR3 comprises 16 residues. With V trimmed by 5 bases and J by 4 bases, 9 bases remained unmatched. The full variable domain, its missing parts supplied by reference TRBV11-3 and TRBJ1-1, is EAGVVQSPRYKIIEKKQPVAFWCNPISGHNTLYWYLQNLGQGPELLIRYENEEAVDDSQLPKDRFSAERLKGVDSTLKIQPAELGDSAVYLCASSGSGTGGGTEAFFGQGTRLTVV.

The genes are TRBV5-1 and TRBJ2-3; 8 positions match TRBD2. V was clipped by 0 bases and J by 2 bases; unmatched bases: 5. The germline V gene encodes CDR1 SGHRS and CDR2 YFSETQ. The length of the CDR3 is 16 residues. The CDR3 here is CASSLGLAGYTDTQYF. The CDR3 DNA is TGCGCCAGCAGCTTGGGCCTAGCGGGTTACACAGATACGCAGTATTTT.

This chain connects TRBV7-2 to TRBJ2-4; TRBD2 matches at 9 bases. The ends lost 5 bases at V and 4 bases at J; junction bases unmatched: 15. Germline CDR1 reads SGHTA; CDR2 reads FQGNSA. This CDR3 has 18 amino acids. The CDR3 DNA is TGTGCCAGCAGCGCCAGAACGGTTAGCGGGAGTCGGAAAAACATTCAGTACTTC. Encoded protein: CASSARTVSGSRKNIQYF.

The J gene is TRBJ1-6, the V gene TRBV10-3; 11 bases map to TRBD1. The CDR3 loop spans 16 amino acids. Germline V lookup: CDR1 ENHRY, CDR2 SYGVKD. V lost 4 bases, J lost 8 bases, and 7 bases stayed unmatched. In DNA, the CDR3 is TGTGCCATCAGTGTCCGGGACAGGGGGAAAGATTCACCCCTCCACTTT. It translates to CAISVRDRGKDSPLHF.

The chain carries TRBV28 and TRBJ2-7, with a tentative D call TRBD2 (5 bases). The CDR3 has 14 amino acids. Germline V lookup: CDR1 MDHEN, CDR2 SYDVKM. With 8 bases removed from V and 4 bases from J, the gap between germline ends came to 18 bases. The CDR3 region has the DNA TGTGCCAGCGGCCGGGATCCTACACTTTACGAGCAGTACTTC. This translates into CASGRDPTLYEQYF.

The V and J genes are TRBV3-1 (or the pseudogene TRBV3-2) and TRBJ2-5; 8 bases are a match to TRBD2. V gave up 0 bases and J gave up 5 bases; unmatched junction bases: 8. Per the germline V gene, CDR1 is LGHDT and CDR2 is YNNKEL (reference sequence). The CDR3 runs 16 residues. The CDR3 is CASSQDGTRFSETQYF. The CDR3 DNA follows: TGTGCCAGCAGCCAAGATGGGACTAGGTTTTCTGAGACCCAGTACTTC.

In its sample, this clone was seen a few times. This sequence joins TRBV19 and TRBJ2-5, with D perhaps matching TRBD2 (5 bases). The ends were cut back, 8 bases at V and 7 bases at J, with 5 bases in the middle. Germline V gives CDR1 LNHDA, CDR2 SQIVND (reference sequence). The CDR3 has 9 residues. CDR3 loop: CASGGTQYF. The CDR3 nucleotides are TGTGCCAGTGGAGGGACCCAGTACTTC. The entire variable domain, with the rest obtained from reference TRBV19 and TRBJ2-5, is as follows: DGGITQSPKYLFRKEGQNVTLSCEQNLNHDAMYWYRQDPGQGLRLIYYSQIVNDFQKGDIAEGYSVSREKKESFPLTVTSAQKNPTAFYLCASGGTQYFGPGTRLLVL.

The gene calls are TRBV7-9 and TRBJ2-3; D is perhaps TRBD2 (5 bases). CDR1 is SEHNR, CDR2 FQNEAQ, per germline (reference sequence). CDR3 length: 15 amino acids. V was pared by 6 bases and J by 2 bases, with 15 bases between. CDR3 in DNA: TGTGCCAGCAGTCCAAGGAGGACGTCCACAGATACGCAGTATTTT. Its translation: CASSPRRTSTDTQYF.

V is TRBV5-1 and J is TRBJ1-6; 8 bases are shared with TRBD1. The CDR3 length is 15 residues. Trimming removed 1 base from V and 6 bases from J; junction bases left unmatched: 3. In germline, CDR1 is SGHRS, CDR2 YFSETQ. CDR3 coding DNA: TGCGCCAGCAGCTTGAGGACAGGGACTAATTCACCCCTCCACTTT. It specifies CASSLRTGTNSPLHF.

The chain has TRBV6-5 and TRBJ2-1; D gene unclear. The CDR3 extends over 13 amino acids. CDR1 is MNHEY, CDR2 SVGAGI, per germline. V lost 6 bases and J 6 bases, leaving 12 bases between the germline ends. The DNA for the CDR3 is TGTGCCAGCAGAACGTCCTTGAGCAATGAGCAGTTCTTC. Its protein product is CASRTSLSNEQFF.

CDR3 residues: CASSPPGTSARGITYEQYF. The CDR3, as DNA: TGTGCCAGCTCACCACCGGGGACTAGCGCCAGAGGGATAACCTACGAGCAGTACTTC. The J gene is TRBJ2-7, the V gene TRBV18; 10 bases are a match to TRBD2. The CDR3 spans 19 residues. The trim removed 0 bases at V and 2 bases at J, leaving 13 bases unmatched. Germline V CDR1 and CDR2: KGHSH, LQKENI.